The 30 T cell receptor beta chains presented below share a single source sample, sequenced in a study of shared clonotypes between healthy human individuals. Generated by immunoSEQ multiplex PCR, the TCRdb table keeps only in-frame clones and is missing some. The sample holds under 850,000 clones; 55% to 75% are singletons and the top ten take less than 2%. Sequencing was carried out using memory CD4+ T cells sorted from blood. Subset denoted: CD45RA-negative fraction. Receptors were obtained from a woman in her twenties or thirties in good health.

The rearrangement joins TRBV28 to TRBJ1-2; 7 nucleotides align to TRBD1. The J segment lost 4 bases and the V segment lost 5 bases, leaving 7 bases of the junction unmatched. The CDR3 extends over 14 amino acids. Germline V gene data show CDR1 as MDHEN and CDR2 as SYDVKM. CDR3 amino acids: CASSLIGGGYGYTF. For the CDR3, the DNA is TGTGCCAGCAGTCTCATAGGGGGCGGCTATGGCTACACCTTC.

The V and J genes are TRBV7-2 and TRBJ2-1; 9 bases are shared with TRBD2. The CDR3 runs 15 residues. Germline CDR1 SGHTA, CDR2 FQGNSA. The J segment lost 8 bases and the V segment lost 1 base, leaving 6 bases of the junction unmatched. The DNA for the CDR3 is TGTGCCAGCAGCTTAGTCGCGGGAGGGCGTGATGAGCAGTTCTTC. As protein: CASSLVAGGRDEQFF.

The chain couples TRBV25-1 to TRBJ1-5; D is perhaps TRBD1 (5 bases). In germline, CDR1 is MGHDK, CDR2 SYGVNS. V was trimmed by 7 bases and J by 1 base, leaving 14 bases between them. There are 15 residues in the CDR3. The CDR3 reads CASTEGGASNQPQHF. For the CDR3, the DNA is TGTGCCAGCACCGAGGGAGGGGCCAGCAATCAGCCCCAGCATTTT.

There are a few counts of this clone. The chain is built from TRBV30 and TRBJ1-1; 9 bases map to TRBD1. V shed 4 bases, J shed 0 bases, and the junction held 6 bases outside the gene matches. Germline V lookup: CDR1 GTSNPN, CDR2 SVGIG (reference sequence). The CDR3 is made up of 15 amino acids. This chain's CDR3 is CAWNRGRVVNTEAFF. In nucleotides, the CDR3 is TGTGCCTGGAACAGGGGGCGCGTCGTGAACACTGAAGCTTTCTTT.

The gene calls are TRBV7-3 and TRBJ2-7; D uncertain. Trimming stripped 2 bases from V and 7 bases from J, with 9 bases between. Per germline, CDR1 SGHTA and CDR2 FQGTGA. The CDR3 length is 12 residues. The CDR3 DNA follows: TGTGCCAGCAGCTTAGCACTCCAGGAGCAGTACTTC. It specifies CASSLALQEQYF.

The chain recombines TRBV6-6 with TRBJ1-2, with D maybe TRBD1 (5 bases). The V gene's germline CDR1 is MNHNY and CDR2 SVGAGI (reference sequence). This CDR3 region has 15 residues. Trimming left V 2 bases short and J 8 bases short, with 18 bases between. CDR3 amino acids: CASSYNSVRAEGYTF. The CDR3 nucleotides read TGTGCCAGCAGTTACAATTCCGTCAGGGCAGAGGGCTACACCTTC.

This clone was counted a single time. This chain links TRBV6-5 with TRBJ2-2; no firm D call. There are 16 residues in the CDR3. Germline CDR1 MNHEY, CDR2 SVGAGI. Trimming stripped 2 bases from V and 0 bases from J, with 10 bases between. The CDR3: CASSYQGYSNTGELFF. The CDR3 DNA reads TGTGCCAGCAGTTACCAAGGCTACTCGAACACCGGGGAGCTGTTTTTT.

The chain couples TRBV28 to TRBJ1-1; 8 nucleotides line up with TRBD1. The CDR3 contains 18 residues. V shed 1 base and J 0 bases; nucleotides not matched to a gene: 10. Germline loops: CDR1 MDHEN, CDR2 SYDVKM. The CDR3 nucleotides are TGTGCCAGCAGTTTATATACGGGACAGGTGCCCATGAACACTGAAGCTTTCTTT. Protein product: CASSLYTGQVPMNTEAFF.

The V call is TRBV5-4, the J call TRBJ1-1; perhaps TRBD1 as D (5 bases). Germline assignment: CDR1 SGHNT and CDR2 YYREEE (reference sequence). Trimming stripped 4 bases from V and 7 bases from J, with 23 bases between. The CDR3 is 16 amino acids. CDR3 DNA: TGTGCCAGCAGCCCTCAAGGGGTGCAGACGCTGGGTGAAGCTTTCTTT. Its protein is CASSPQGVQTLGEAFF.

The chain combines TRBV6-1 with TRBJ2-3, with D possibly being TRBD1 (5 bases). This CDR3 contains 13 residues. Germline V gene lookup returns CDR1 MNHNS and CDR2 SASEGT. The germline V and J ends were trimmed by 1 base and 6 bases, with 8 bases remaining between them. The CDR3 here is CASSEGGWDTQYF. In nucleotides, the CDR3 is TGTGCCAGCAGTGAAGGGGGCTGGGATACGCAGTATTTT.

In DNA form, the CDR3 reads TGTGCCAGTAGTATCCACCAGGGTTACACTGAAGCTTTCTTT. The encoded protein is CASSIHQGYTEAFF. The rearrangement joins TRBV19 to TRBJ1-1; the D gene is possibly TRBD1 (5 bases). Germline CDR1 is LNHDA and CDR2 is SQIVND (reference sequence). The CDR3 contains 14 residues. Trimming removed 3 bases at V and 3 bases at J, with 11 bases between.

There are a few counts of this clone. The chain recombines TRBV10-3 with TRBJ2-1; 7 nucleotides match TRBD2. Germline V gene sequence: CDR1 ENHRY, CDR2 SYGVKD. The trim removed 10 bases at V and 6 bases at J, leaving 9 bases unmatched. The CDR3 loop spans 13 amino acids. CDR3 residues: CATETSPGNEQFF. The CDR3 nucleotides read TGTGCCACAGAGACTAGCCCCGGCAATGAGCAGTTCTTC.

The gene calls are TRBV6-6 and TRBJ1-5; the D gene is possibly TRBD1 (5 bases). Germline V gene data show CDR1 as MNHNY and CDR2 as SVGAGI (reference sequence). The CDR3 is made up of 15 amino acids. V lost 4 bases to trimming and J lost 3 bases, with 13 bases between them. CDR3 in amino acids: CASSSLDIYNQPQHF. The CDR3 DNA follows: TGTGCCAGCAGTTCATTGGACATTTACAATCAGCCCCAGCATTTT.

V is TRBV25-1 and J is TRBJ2-1; D call uncertain. This CDR3 is 13 amino acids long. Germline V gene data show CDR1 as MGHDK and CDR2 as SYGVNS. Trimming took off 6 bases at V and 2 bases at J, with 8 bases between the two ends. The CDR3 region has the DNA TGTGCCAGCAGAGAAGGTGCCTACAATGAGCAGTTCTTC. Its translation is CASREGAYNEQFF.

This clone was picked up a small number of times. The chain couples TRBV7-6 to TRBJ1-1; D not resolved. Per the germline V gene, CDR1 is SGHVS and CDR2 is FNYEAQ. V lost 3 bases, J lost 3 bases, and 8 bases lay in between. The CDR3 length is 13 residues. The CDR3, as DNA: TGTGCCAGCAGCTTTTCGAAGGACACTGAAGCTTTCTTT. Translated, it gives CASSFSKDTEAFF.

The rearrangement joins TRBV7-3 to TRBJ1-1; unclear D gene. Germline V gene sequence: CDR1 SGHTA, CDR2 FQGTGA. Trimming pared 6 bases from V and 4 bases from J, leaving 12 bases between. This CDR3 comprises 13 residues. The CDR3 region is CASRGETCTEAFF. For the CDR3, the DNA is TGTGCCAGCAGGGGTGAGACCTGCACTGAAGCTTTCTTT.

This clone was seen only a few times. The gene calls are TRBV18 and TRBJ1-3, with D possibly being TRBD1 (6 bases). CDR1 is KGHSH, CDR2 LQKENI, per germline. The length of the CDR3 is 14 residues. Trimming removed 3 bases at V and 4 bases at J, with 10 bases between. The CDR3 loop is CASSPDSFGNTIYF. DNA for the CDR3: TGTGCCAGCTCACCGGACAGTTTCGGAAACACCATATATTTT. The whole variable domain, filled in from reference TRBV18 and TRBJ1-3, reads NAGVMQNPRHLVRRRGQEARLRCSPMKGHSHVYWYRQLPEEGLKFMVYLQKENIIDESGMPKERFSAEFPKEGPSILRIQQVVRGDSAAYFCASSPDSFGNTIYFGEGSWLTVV.

V and J are TRBV11-1 and TRBJ2-3, with TRBD2 matching 11 bases. Trimming took 3 bases from V and 2 from J; bases not matched to a gene: 4. The CDR3 loop spans 16 amino acids. Germline V gene data show CDR1 as SGHAT and CDR2 as FQDESV (reference sequence). This CDR3 is CASSLGLAVFTDTQYF. CDR3 DNA sequence: TGTGCCAGCAGCTTGGGACTAGCGGTATTCACAGATACGCAGTATTTT.

The rearrangement links TRBV5-1 to TRBJ2-3; D may be TRBD1 (6 bases). CDR1 and CDR2 (germline): SGHRS, YFSETQ. The CDR3 length is 14 residues. Trimming took 2 bases from V and 0 from J, leaving 7 bases between them. Here the CDR3 reads CASSFGQSTDTQYF. The CDR3 bases are TGCGCCAGCAGCTTTGGACAGAGCACAGATACGCAGTATTTT. The variable domain in full, completed from reference TRBV5-1 and TRBJ2-3, reads KAGVTQTPRYLIKTRGQQVTLSCSPISGHRSVSWYQQTPGQGLQFLFEYFSETQRNKGNFPGRFSGRQFSNSRSEMNVSTLELGDSALYLCASSFGQSTDTQYFGPGTRLTVL.

The chain has TRBV30 and TRBJ2-6; 7 bases are a match to TRBD1. V gave up 7 bases and J gave up 2 bases; unmatched junction bases: 8. The CDR3 runs 15 residues. Germline loops: CDR1 GTSNPN, CDR2 SVGIG (reference sequence). CDR3: CASDRTSAGANVLTF. The CDR3 region has the DNA TGTGCCTCGGACAGGACGAGCGCTGGGGCCAACGTCCTGACTTTC. Variable domain in full (rest from reference TRBV30 and TRBJ2-6): SQTIHQWPATLVQPVGSPLSLECTVEGTSNPNLYWYRQAAGRGLQLLFYSVGIGQISSEVPQNLSASRPQDRQFILSSKKLLLSDSGFYLCASDRTSAGANVLTFGAGSRLTVL.

The chain employs TRBV19 and TRBJ1-5; TRBD1 aligns across 8 bases. This CDR3 region has 15 residues. With 3 bases clipped from V and 7 bases from J, the junction kept 8 bases outside the gene matches. The germline V gene encodes CDR1 LNHDA and CDR2 SQIVND (reference sequence). The CDR3 loop is CASSITAGGRQPQHF. CDR3 bases: TGTGCCAGTAGTATTACTGCAGGGGGCCGGCAGCCCCAGCATTTT.

The chain links TRBV7-8 to TRBJ2-1; D unclear. V lost 2 bases to trimming and J lost 0 bases, with 11 bases between them. CDR1 is SGHVS, CDR2 FQNEAQ, per germline. The length of the CDR3 is 16 residues. The CDR3 bases are TGTGCCAGCAGCTTACGGGTCGGAAACTCCTACAATGAGCAGTTCTTC. Encoded protein: CASSLRVGNSYNEQFF.

The chain has TRBV10-3 and TRBJ2-7; tentatively, D is TRBD2 (5 bases). V shed 6 bases and J shed 0 bases, with 18 bases lying between them. Germline CDR1 reads ENHRY; CDR2 reads SYGVKD. The CDR3 totals 16 residues. CDR3 amino acids: CAISDLAGPSSYEQYF. CDR3 sequence (DNA): TGTGCCATCAGCGACTTGGCGGGCCCTAGCTCCTACGAGCAGTACTTC.

This chain links TRBV11-2 with TRBJ2-2; 12 nucleotides align to TRBD2. Germline loops: CDR1 SGHAT, CDR2 FQNNGV. This CDR3 spans 19 amino acids. V lost 5 bases and J lost 6; bases outside the gene matches: 16. CDR3 DNA: TGTGCCAGCAGCACACAGGCGACTAGCGGGAGAGGAAGAGCCGGGGAGCTGTTTTTT. Protein product: CASSTQATSGRGRAGELFF.

The rearrangement links TRBV19 to TRBJ2-1; maybe TRBD1 (6 bases). Looked up from germline, CDR1 is LNHDA and CDR2 is SQIVND (reference sequence). The CDR3 is made up of 15 amino acids. V was cut by 6 bases and J by 5 bases, with 17 bases left in between. The CDR3 loop reads CASSTLQGENNEQFF. CDR3 coding DNA: TGTGCCAGTAGCACTCTACAGGGAGAAAACAATGAGCAGTTCTTC.

This clone was seen many times. The chain recombines TRBV5-8 with TRBJ1-2; the D is unclear. Germline V gives CDR1 SGHTS, CDR2 YDEGEE. The CDR3 totals 14 residues. V was cut by 4 bases and J by 7 bases, with 17 bases left in between. This CDR3 is CASSRYRSQIGYTF. In DNA, the CDR3 is TGTGCCAGCAGCCGCTACCGGTCCCAGATTGGCTACACCTTC.

This chain uses TRBV28 with TRBJ2-7; no definite D call. Per germline, CDR1 MDHEN and CDR2 SYDVKM. The CDR3 is made up of 13 amino acids. V dropped 3 bases and J dropped 2 bases, with 8 bases sitting between them. The CDR3 sequence: CASSFIAPYEQYF. The CDR3 coding sequence is TGTGCCAGCAGTTTTATTGCCCCCTACGAGCAGTACTTC.

This clone showed up just a few times. The rearrangement joins TRBV7-2 to TRBJ2-1; a weak D match, TRBD2 (6 bases). The germline V and J ends were trimmed by 0 bases and 6 bases, with 21 bases remaining between them. The CDR3 sequence is 18 residues long. Germline V gene data show CDR1 as SGHTA and CDR2 as FQGNSA. The DNA of the CDR3 is TGTGCCAGCAGCTTAGCAAGACTAGGAAGAAGTTATAGCAATGAGCAGTTCTTC. It codes for CASSLARLGRSYSNEQFF.

The V call is TRBV11-3, the J call TRBJ2-7, with TRBD2 matching over 8 bases. This CDR3 has 15 amino acids. J gave up 4 bases and V 5 bases, and 10 bases lay outside the gene matches. Germline CDR1 and CDR2: SGHNT and YENEEA. The CDR3 spells CASSPGGAGRYEQYF. The DNA of the CDR3 is TGTGCCAGCAGCCCCGGGGGGGCGGGCCGATACGAGCAGTACTTC.

The sample holds a few counts of this clone. This chain joins TRBV10-2 and TRBJ2-1, with 14 bases matching TRBD2. Per the germline V gene, CDR1 is WSHSY and CDR2 is SAAADI. J was trimmed by 7 bases and V by 6 bases; bases with no gene match: 8. This CDR3 has 16 amino acids. This chain's CDR3 is CASRRPGLAGDNEQFF. The CDR3 nucleotides read TGCGCCAGCAGGAGGCCGGGACTAGCGGGAGATAATGAGCAGTTCTTC.